This T cell receptor (beta chain) was observed in a study of blood T cell repertoires in COVID-19 (dated by TCRdb to 2020 to 2022). Some background on the complete study: Samples covering the acute and convalescent phases of COVID-19 were provided by collaborators in the United States, Italy and Spain. The repertoires were made available in a free public database intended to serve as a resource for research on the immune response to SARS-CoV-2. Sample metadata almost always included a de-identified subject ID, COVID-19 status, age in years and sex. The material from the prospective study consisted of cDNA or gDNA derived from T cells, B-cell-depleted T cells, or PBMCs. Where HLA class I and class II types were available, the types were taken from metadata supplied by the sample provider, not from assay-based typing. The dataset comprised deeply sampled blood TCRbeta repertoires from subjects exposed to, actively infected with, or recovered from COVID-19. Samples came from the ongoing ImmuneRACE study (first 160 participants) plus 1,254 subjects from 6 global collaborators.

Points the paper makes about the study in general: How much clinical and demographic metadata was included differed by source and by participant, and the metadata was provided uncurated.

At the junction V is shortened by 1 base and J by 0 bases; bases outside the gene matches: 3. According to the germline V gene (reference sequence), CDR1 reads LGHDT and CDR2 reads YNNKEL. Taken from cysteine to phenylalanine, the CDR3 has 15 residues. The entry retains the CDR3 DNA only, 45 bases that are in frame from base 1. TCRbeta CDR3 regions were amplified from genomic DNA by means of the immunoSEQ Assay, a bias-controlled multiplex PCR. As for how the authors treated the data: The number of nucleated cells in each sample was estimated from the amplification of reference gene primers within the assay. To quantify the absolute abundance of each unique TCRbeta CDR3 rearrangement, sequence reads were collapsed and filtered. Productive Simpson clonality was computed per sample as the square root of Simpson's diversity index over productive rearrangements. What TCRdb holds here is the immuneACCESS table cut down to in-frame rearrangements. Part of the clones is not present; checked against another copy, under half of the missing clones reflect an unresolved V gene, and the others are unexplained. D and trimming were read from the DNA, whereas the V and J calls and clone size are those reported in that table. The sample records 150,000 to 200,000 clones, approximately 83% of which are singletons. Together, the top ten hold about an eighth of the sample.

Participants in the prospective study were enrolled through a virtual design, were aged roughly 18 to 100 years, and lived in some 24 United States geographic areas. In the prospective study, participants were assigned to cohorts based on the clinical history participants reported in a screening survey and a study questionnaire. For ImmuneRACE Cohort 3, a participant was defined as recovered based on two consecutive negative NP/OP PCR tests, clearance by a healthcare professional, or resolution of symptoms. Mobile phlebotomists in the prospective study collected whole blood, serum and a nasopharyngeal or oropharyngeal swab from every participant. Participants in the prospective study had the option to provide additional blood draws and questionnaires over a 2-month period. Prospective study blood samples were shipped either frozen or at room temperature before DNA extraction. About this clone: Its cognate antigen has yet to be identified. No base qualities exist here, and no much larger clone lies one base off it.

This sequence originates from a woman aged 55-75 years who had recovered from COVID-19. What was sequenced was PBMCs or T cells enriched from blood (not recorded which). Recombination joined TRBV3-1 (or the pseudogene TRBV3-2) with TRBJ2-7, with 7 bases matching TRBD1. This receptor has the CDR3 CASSQGQGSSYEQYF. The DNA sequence reads TGTGCCAGCAGCCAAGGACAGGGTAGCTCCTACGAGCAGTACTTC.